The entry that follows covers one T cell receptor beta chain sequence. No antigen is known for it. Making use of molecular barcodes, quantitative 5'-RACE generated TCR beta libraries. TCRdb processed the 5' RACE reads anew with MiXCR; each CDR3 protein has one entry. Counted here are 250,000 to 400,000 distinct CDR3 sequences, 11% occurring once; the ten biggest clones make up about a tenth. This entry comes from a study of CD8 T cells in ankylosing spondylitis. Regarding the study as a whole: What seemed typical of ankylosing spondylitis blood was a TCR beta motif built from fewer than ten highly homologous variants. Some motif variants were previously reported in reactive arthritis synovial fluid and blood.

The CDR3 loop spans 17 amino acids. Germline trimming cut 1 base from V and 6 bases from J; bases unmatched to any gene: 12. Germline CDR1 is DFQATT and CDR2 is SNEGSKA (reference sequence). The chain recombines TRBV20-1 with TRBJ2-3; 11 nucleotides line up with TRBD2. Sequencing was performed on blood, either unsorted or a sorted T cell fraction (not recorded which). The TCR originated in a female donor with ankylosing spondylitis or in good health (not recorded which). CDR3 in DNA: TGCAGTGCTAGAGGTTTCGGTCTAGCGGGGGGTGGGGATACGCAGTATTTT. This translates into CSARGFGLAGGGDTQYF.